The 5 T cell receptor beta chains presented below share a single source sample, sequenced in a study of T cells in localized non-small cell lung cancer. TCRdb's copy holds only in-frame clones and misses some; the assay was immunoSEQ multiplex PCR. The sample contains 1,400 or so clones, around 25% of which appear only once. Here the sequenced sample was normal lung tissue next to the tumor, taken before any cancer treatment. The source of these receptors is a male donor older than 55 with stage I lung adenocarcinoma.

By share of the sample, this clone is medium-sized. Here the CDR3 reads CASRPGTGGRGGYEAFF. CDR3 bases: TGTGCCAGCAGGCCTGGGACAGGGGGCCGGGGGGGCTATGAAGCTTTCTTT. The chain uses TRBV11-3 and TRBJ1-1, with 12 bases fitting TRBD1. The germline gives CDR1 SGHNT, CDR2 YENEEA. There are 17 residues in the CDR3. Unmatched junction bases numbered 15, after V lost 6 bases and J lost 7 bases.

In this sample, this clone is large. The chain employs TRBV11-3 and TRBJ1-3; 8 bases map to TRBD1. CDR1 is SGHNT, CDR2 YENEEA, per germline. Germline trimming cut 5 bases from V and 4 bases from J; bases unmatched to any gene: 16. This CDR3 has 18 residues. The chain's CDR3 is CASSLTTATGGRGNTIYF. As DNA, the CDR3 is TGTGCCAGCAGCCTAACTACTGCAACAGGGGGGCGAGGAAACACCATATATTTT.

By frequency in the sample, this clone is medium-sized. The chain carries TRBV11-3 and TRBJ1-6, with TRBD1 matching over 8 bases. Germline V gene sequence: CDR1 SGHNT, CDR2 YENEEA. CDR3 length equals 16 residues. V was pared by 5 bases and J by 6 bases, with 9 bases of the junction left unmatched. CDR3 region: CASSHGTGAFNSPLHF. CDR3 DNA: TGTGCCAGCAGCCACGGGACAGGAGCCTTTAATTCACCCCTCCACTTT.

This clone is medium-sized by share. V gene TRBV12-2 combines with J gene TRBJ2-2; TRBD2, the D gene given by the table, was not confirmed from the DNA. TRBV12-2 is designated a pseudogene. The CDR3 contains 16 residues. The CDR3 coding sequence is TGTGCCACCCCGACTAGCGGGGGGGTAGGCACCGGGGAGCTGTTTTTT. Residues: CATPTSGGVGTGELFF.

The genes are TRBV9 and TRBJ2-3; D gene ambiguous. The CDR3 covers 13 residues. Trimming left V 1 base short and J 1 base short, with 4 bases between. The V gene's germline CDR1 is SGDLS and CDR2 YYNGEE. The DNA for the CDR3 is TGTGCCAGCAGCGTAAGAGGCACAGATACGCAGTATTTT. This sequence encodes CASSVRGTDTQYF.